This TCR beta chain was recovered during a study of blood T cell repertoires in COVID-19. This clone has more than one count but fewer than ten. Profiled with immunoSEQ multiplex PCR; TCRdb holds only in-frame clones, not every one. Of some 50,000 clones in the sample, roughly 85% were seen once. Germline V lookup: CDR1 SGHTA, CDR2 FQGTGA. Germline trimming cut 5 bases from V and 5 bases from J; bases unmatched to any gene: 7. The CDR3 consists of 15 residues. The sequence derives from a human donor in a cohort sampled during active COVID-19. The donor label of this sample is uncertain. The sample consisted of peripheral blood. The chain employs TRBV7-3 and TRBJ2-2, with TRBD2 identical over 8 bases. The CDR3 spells CASSPWSGGTGELFF. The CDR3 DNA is TGTGCCAGCAGCCCTTGGAGCGGGGGTACCGGGGAGCTGTTTTTT.